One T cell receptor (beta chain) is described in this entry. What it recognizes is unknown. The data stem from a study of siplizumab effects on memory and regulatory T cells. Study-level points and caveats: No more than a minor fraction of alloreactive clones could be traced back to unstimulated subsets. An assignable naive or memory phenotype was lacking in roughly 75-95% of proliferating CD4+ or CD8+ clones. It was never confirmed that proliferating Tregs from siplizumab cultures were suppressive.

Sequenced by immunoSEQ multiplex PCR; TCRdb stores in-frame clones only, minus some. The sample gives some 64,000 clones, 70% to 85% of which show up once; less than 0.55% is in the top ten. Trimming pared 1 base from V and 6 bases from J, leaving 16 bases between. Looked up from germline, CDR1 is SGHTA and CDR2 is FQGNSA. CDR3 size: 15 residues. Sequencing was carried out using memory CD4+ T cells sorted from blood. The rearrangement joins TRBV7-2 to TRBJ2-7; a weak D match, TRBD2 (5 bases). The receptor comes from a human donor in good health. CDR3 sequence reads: CASSLDSGLVPEQYF. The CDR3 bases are TGTGCCAGCAGCTTAGACAGCGGCCTCGTCCCCGAGCAGTACTTC.